The 25 T cell receptor beta chains below all came from one sample that was sequenced in a study of PD-1 blockade in mismatch repair-deficient tumors. Generated by immunoSEQ multiplex PCR, the TCRdb table keeps only in-frame clones and is missing some. The data show 120,000 or so clones, with roughly nine tenths seen just once and around an eighth held by the top ten. The source was peripheral blood, collected 44 weeks after starting pembrolizumab. The receptors were gathered from an adult with mismatch repair-deficient cancer.

The chain employs TRBV2 and TRBJ1-2; tentative D call: TRBD1 (5 bases). The CDR3 is 16 residues long. The germline V gene has CDR1 SNHLY and CDR2 FYNNEI. V lost 3 bases to trimming and J lost 5 bases, with 19 bases between them. The CDR3 DNA is TGTGCCAGCAGTGATTCGAAGGGGCGGGTGGGGTATGGCTACACCTTC. Its protein is CASSDSKGRVGYGYTF.

This chain uses TRBV5-1 with TRBJ2-7; a weak D match, TRBD2 (5 bases). In germline, CDR1 is SGHRS, CDR2 YFSETQ. The CDR3 spans 15 residues. Trimming left V 4 bases short and J 3 bases short, with 17 bases between. CDR3 protein: CASSRAEASIYEQYF. The DNA of the CDR3 is TGCGCCAGCAGCCGTGCGGAGGCCTCCATCTACGAGCAGTACTTC.

This chain links TRBV5-6 with TRBJ2-7; D unresolved. V lost 6 bases to trimming and J lost 1 base, with 11 bases between them. The CDR3 is made up of 13 amino acids. Germline CDR1 SGHDT, CDR2 YYEEEE. DNA for the CDR3: TGTGCCAGCATGCGAACCTTTTCCTACGAGCAGTACTTC. Encoded protein: CASMRTFSYEQYF.

CDR3 loop: CASSSASGNYNEQFF. DNA for the CDR3: TGCGCCAGCAGCTCGGCTAGCGGAAACTACAATGAGCAGTTCTTC. The chain links TRBV5-1 to TRBJ2-1; 7 bases fit TRBD2. CDR3 length: 15 amino acids. The V gene's germline CDR1 is SGHRS and CDR2 YFSETQ. Trimming cost V 3 bases and J 3 bases; bases outside gene matches: 6. The full variable domain, completed using reference TRBV5-1 and TRBJ2-1, is KAGVTQTPRYLIKTRGQQVTLSCSPISGHRSVSWYQQTPGQGLQFLFEYFSETQRNKGNFPGRFSGRQFSNSRSEMNVSTLELGDSALYLCASSSASGNYNEQFFGPGTRLTVL.

The rearrangement joins TRBV11-2 to TRBJ1-5; weak D call: TRBD1 (6 bases). CDR1 and CDR2 from the germline V gene are SGHAT and FQNNGV. Deletions cut 5 bases from V and 7 bases from J, with 21 bases between. The CDR3 is 16 residues long. The CDR3 region has the DNA TGTGCCAGCAGCATGAACAGGGTTCCAATCACCCAGCCCCAGCATTTT. This gives the protein CASSMNRVPITQPQHF.

The chain couples TRBV27 to TRBJ1-1, with 8 bases matching TRBD1. Per germline, CDR1 MNHEY and CDR2 SMNVEV (reference sequence). CDR3 length equals 15 residues. V lost 6 bases, J lost 1 base, and 7 bases stayed unmatched. CDR3 DNA: TGTGCCAGCAGCCCCAGGGACAGGAAGAACACTGAAGCTTTCTTT. Its protein is CASSPRDRKNTEAFF.

The rearrangement links TRBV25-1 to TRBJ2-3; D is perhaps TRBD2 (6 bases). Germline V gene sequence: CDR1 MGHDK, CDR2 SYGVNS. Trimming stripped 0 bases from V and 7 bases from J, with 14 bases between. CDR3 size: 15 residues. CDR3 residues: CASSEYQGGANTQYF. The CDR3 region has the DNA TGTGCCAGCAGTGAATATCAAGGAGGGGCGAATACGCAGTATTTT.

This clone was seen just once. The chain combines TRBV11-2 with TRBJ2-5, with D perhaps TRBD1 or TRBD2 (6 bases each). This CDR3 spans 15 amino acids. The V end was cut by 5 bases, the J end by 4 bases, with 17 bases between. Germline values: CDR1 SGHAT, CDR2 FQNNGV. The CDR3 DNA follows: TGTGCCAGCAGCATTCTGGGGGGCCCGGTAGAGACCCAGTACTTC. Protein: CASSILGGPVETQYF.

CDR3 sequence (DNA): TGTGCCAGCAGCCAAGAATACGCAGATACGCAGTATTTT. The encoded protein is CASSQEYADTQYF. The chain combines TRBV14 with TRBJ2-3; D call uncertain. V was shortened by 0 bases and J by 4 bases, with 5 bases between the two germline ends. This CDR3 contains 13 residues. Germline V gene data show CDR1 as SGHDN and CDR2 as FVKESK.

The chain recombines TRBV30 with TRBJ2-3, with 9 bases fitting TRBD1. The CDR3 contains 15 residues. Germline CDR1 GTSNPN, CDR2 SVGIG (reference sequence). With V trimmed by 3 bases and J by 2 bases, 6 bases remained unmatched. The CDR3 reads CAWSWGQGHTDTQYF. The CDR3 region has the DNA TGTGCCTGGAGCTGGGGACAGGGTCACACAGATACGCAGTATTTT.

The CDR3 loop is CASSVEPGSTNEKLFF. As DNA, the CDR3 is TGTGCCAGCAGCGTAGAGCCAGGCTCAACTAATGAAAAACTGTTTTTT. The chain recombines TRBV9 with TRBJ1-4; D not resolved. Deletions cut 0 bases from V and 0 bases from J, with 9 bases between. There are 16 residues in the CDR3. CDR1 and CDR2 from the germline V gene are SGDLS and YYNGEE.

This clone was found a few times. The CDR3 region has the DNA TGTGCCAGCAGCGTGGGTAGCGGGAGTCAACAAGAGACCCAGTACTTC. Translated: CASSVGSGSQQETQYF. The chain has TRBV9 and TRBJ2-5, with 9 positions matching TRBD2. Germline CDR1 SGDLS, CDR2 YYNGEE. Unmatched junction bases numbered 7, after V lost 2 bases and J lost 2 bases. This CDR3 region has 16 residues.

J is TRBJ2-1 and V is TRBV5-1; TRBD1 agrees at 9 bases. CDR3 length: 14 residues. Per germline, CDR1 SGHRS and CDR2 YFSETQ. The V segment lost 5 bases and the J segment 5 bases; nucleotides outside the gene matches: 5. For the CDR3, the DNA is TGCGCCAGCAGTCCGGGACAGGGCAACAATGAGCAGTTCTTC. Residues: CASSPGQGNNEQFF. The variable domain in full, with the rest retrieved from reference TRBV5-1 and TRBJ2-1, is KAGVTQTPRYLIKTRGQQVTLSCSPISGHRSVSWYQQTPGQGLQFLFEYFSETQRNKGNFPGRFSGRQFSNSRSEMNVSTLELGDSALYLCASSPGQGNNEQFFGPGTRLTVL.

The chain carries TRBV18 and TRBJ1-1, with D perhaps matching TRBD1 (6 bases). Germline V gene sequence: CDR1 KGHSH, CDR2 LQKENI. CDR3 length: 15 residues. The V end was cut by 3 bases, the J end by 0 bases, with 11 bases between. The DNA for the CDR3 is TGTGCCAGCTCACCGAGGACAGATTTGAACACTGAAGCTTTCTTT. It translates to CASSPRTDLNTEAFF.

CDR3 nucleotides: TGTGCCTGGAGGAAGGACAGCTATGGCTACACCTTC. Residues: CAWRKDSYGYTF. The genes are TRBV30 and TRBJ1-2; D perhaps matches TRBD1 (6 bases). The CDR3 spans 12 residues. V lost 3 bases to trimming and J lost 4 bases, with 9 bases between them. The germline V gene has CDR1 GTSNPN and CDR2 SVGIG (reference sequence).

The V and J genes are TRBV2 and TRBJ2-7; tentatively, D is TRBD1 (5 bases). CDR3 length equals 15 residues. Germline V gene lookup returns CDR1 SNHLY and CDR2 FYNNEI. V gave up 7 bases and J gave up 3 bases, with 19 bases separating them. The CDR3 is CASTVKGRGGYEQYF. Written as DNA, the CDR3 is TGTGCCAGCACCGTCAAAGGAAGGGGCGGCTACGAGCAGTACTTC.

This chain uses TRBV28 with TRBJ2-7, with a possible D match to TRBD2 (6 bases). Trimming pared 3 bases from V and 0 bases from J, leaving 15 bases between. The CDR3 spans 16 residues. CDR1 is MDHEN, CDR2 SYDVKM, per germline. CDR3: CASSFGWAGSSYEQYF. CDR3 coding DNA: TGTGCCAGCAGTTTCGGCTGGGCGGGAAGCTCCTACGAGCAGTACTTC.

The rearrangement links TRBV19 to TRBJ2-3, with D possibly matching TRBD2 (6 bases). V lost 7 bases and J lost 6, with 17 bases in between. Germline V gene sequence: CDR1 LNHDA, CDR2 SQIVND (reference sequence). The CDR3 runs 14 residues. The CDR3 nucleotides are TGTGCCAGTACCTCCGGGACTGGGGAGGATACGCAGTATTTT. Protein sequence: CASTSGTGEDTQYF.

The chain uses TRBV4-1 and TRBJ2-1, with D unresolved. Germline V CDR1 and CDR2: MGHRA, YSYEKL. The length of the CDR3 is 16 residues. The V and J ends lost 0 bases and 0 bases respectively, with 9 bases between them. The CDR3 reads CASSQDWKGSYNEQFF. As DNA, the CDR3 is TGCGCCAGCAGCCAAGATTGGAAGGGCTCCTACAATGAGCAGTTCTTC.

This chain links TRBV10-3 with TRBJ1-2, with D unresolved. The germline V gene encodes CDR1 ENHRY and CDR2 SYGVKD. The CDR3 length is 16 residues. The V end lost 3 bases, the J end lost 7 bases, and 21 bases lay between the germline ends. The CDR3 is CAISDLHRSLSVGYTF. DNA for the CDR3: TGTGCCATCAGTGATTTACATAGATCCCTTTCGGTTGGCTACACCTTC.

The chain carries TRBV11-1 and TRBJ2-3; the match to TRBD1 covers 7 bases. V trimming: 5 bases; J trimming: 4 bases; junction bases outside the gene matches: 6. The germline V gene encodes CDR1 SGHAT and CDR2 FQDESV (reference sequence). CDR3 size: 14 residues. CDR3 residues: CASSPGTEADTQYF. CDR3 in DNA: TGTGCCAGCAGCCCAGGGACAGAAGCAGATACGCAGTATTTT.

J is TRBJ1-5 and V is TRBV6-1, with a tentative D call TRBD1 (5 bases). V was cut by 9 bases and J by 1 base, with 10 bases left in between. The CDR3 runs 13 residues. Germline CDR1 is MNHNS and CDR2 is SASEGT. CDR3 in DNA: TGTGCCAGTACCAGGGTGAGCAATCAGCCCCAGCATTTT. This codes for CASTRVSNQPQHF.

The rearrangement uses TRBV20-1 and TRBJ1-1, with D tentatively TRBD1 (6 bases). Germline values: CDR1 DFQATT, CDR2 SNEGSKA (reference sequence). The CDR3 is 11 residues long. V was cut by 5 bases and J by 5 bases, with 9 bases left in between. The CDR3 DNA is TGCAGTGCTGGACAGCCAACTGAAGCTTTCTTT. Its protein product is CSAGQPTEAFF.

This sequence joins TRBV5-1 and TRBJ2-2; 8 positions agree with TRBD2. The germline CDR1 and CDR2 sequences are SGHRS and YFSETQ. The CDR3 is made up of 14 amino acids. Germline trimming cut 0 bases from V and 5 bases from J; bases unmatched to any gene: 0. The CDR3 region has the DNA TGCGCCAGCAGCTTGGCGGGAGGGACCGGGGAGCTGTTTTTT. It specifies CASSLAGGTGELFF.

The rearrangement links TRBV25-1 to TRBJ2-5, with TRBD2 identical over 11 bases. The CDR3 runs to 15 residues. V was pared by 4 bases and J by 2 bases, with 3 bases of the junction left unmatched. Germline loops: CDR1 MGHDK, CDR2 SYGVNS. The CDR3 protein is CASSATSGRQETQYF. DNA for the CDR3: TGTGCCAGCAGTGCTACTAGCGGGAGACAAGAGACCCAGTACTTC.